The 5 T cell receptor beta chains below all came from one sample that was sequenced in a study of identical twins. TCRdb called the 5' RACE reads again in MiXCR, with one record for every CDR3 protein. This repertoire shows some 240,000 distinct CDR3 sequences, about 8% found once; its top ten account for over 2.5%. This sample also belongs to another study, concerning yellow fever vaccine responses in identical twins.

Input material: CD8+ T cells sorted from blood. These receptors came from a woman younger than 30 in good health.

The chain carries TRBV11-1 and TRBJ2-3, with 16 bases aligning to TRBD2. Trimming took 5 bases from V and 2 from J; bases not matched to a gene: 10. CDR3 length: 19 residues. CDR1 and CDR2 from the germline V gene are SGHAT and FQDESV (reference sequence). In DNA form, the CDR3 reads TGTGCCAGCAGCCCTCTCGGGACTAGCGGGGGGGCCATCACAGATACGCAGTATTTT. Translation: CASSPLGTSGGAITDTQYF.

This clonotype was seen repeatedly, ten times or more. The rearrangement links TRBV4-1 to TRBJ1-5; 8 positions agree with TRBD1. Germline CDR1 and CDR2: MGHRA and YSYEKL. CDR3 length: 15 amino acids. V shed 4 bases, J shed 5 bases, and the junction held 7 bases outside the gene matches. CDR3 sequence (DNA): TGCGCCAGCAGCCCAGGGACAGGAGACTATCAGCCCCAGCATTTT. The encoded protein is CASSPGTGDYQPQHF.

This sequence joins TRBV29-1 and TRBJ2-1; no clear D. The CDR3 has 11 amino acids. Germline CDR1 SQVTM, CDR2 ANQGSEA. V lost 4 bases and J lost 8, with 9 bases in between. The CDR3 region is CSVGAGDEQFF. The CDR3 region has the DNA TGCAGCGTTGGCGCAGGCGATGAGCAGTTCTTC.

This clonotype appeared a few times. The chain links TRBV4-3 to TRBJ2-3; D unresolved. Between the trimmed V and J ends, which lost 0 bases and 3 bases, there was a span of 10 bases. CDR3 length equals 15 residues. Germline V lookup: CDR1 LGHNA, CDR2 YSLEER. The CDR3 loop reads CASSQERRLTDTQYF. DNA for the CDR3: TGCGCCAGCAGCCAAGAACGGAGATTGACAGATACGCAGTATTTT.

This clonotype came up a few times. The rearrangement links TRBV18 to TRBJ2-7; either TRBD1 or TRBD2 may supply D (5 bases each). From germline, CDR1 is KGHSH and CDR2 LQKENI. This CDR3 is built from 14 residues. V was pared by 3 bases and J by 7 bases, with 16 bases between. CDR3 residues: CASSPPSGWGEQYF. The DNA of the CDR3 is TGTGCCAGCTCACCCCCGTCGGGTTGGGGGGAGCAGTACTTC.